This TCR beta chain was retrieved from a study of T cells in severe cutaneous drug reactions. Turning to the study itself: Patients in acute or recovery stage gave blister fluids/cells and PBMC.

With regard to this clonotype: What it binds is unknown.

Libraries were made by iRepertoire multiplex PCR with TCR subtype-specific primers for bulk and single-cell sequencing. Primers for V, D and J regions amplified bulk TCR beta libraries. Each sample contributed roughly 90-500 ng of RNA for bulk libraries. From its re-call of the multiplex PCR reads, TCRdb lists each CDR3 protein once, without DNA. The sample table sets out just over 20,000 distinct CDR3 sequences. Carbamazepine had induced Stevens-Johnson syndrome or toxic epidermal necrolysis in the sequenced donors. The germline gives CDR1 DFQATT, CDR2 SNEGSKA (reference sequence). This CDR3 has 16 residues. Study-wide results and caveats: TRBV12-4 use rose strongly in carbamazepine-induced Stevens-Johnson syndrome or toxic epidermal necrolysis, averaging approximately 30% in blister cells and about 4.6% in PBMC.

The sequenced material came from PBMCs. The clonotype originates from a human donor with toxic epidermal necrolysis, a severe cutaneous drug reaction. The V and J genes are TRBV20-1 and TRBJ2-7; TCRdb outputs TRBD2, but without DNA this stays unchecked. CDR3 in amino acids: CSARDYSRGSGYEQYF.